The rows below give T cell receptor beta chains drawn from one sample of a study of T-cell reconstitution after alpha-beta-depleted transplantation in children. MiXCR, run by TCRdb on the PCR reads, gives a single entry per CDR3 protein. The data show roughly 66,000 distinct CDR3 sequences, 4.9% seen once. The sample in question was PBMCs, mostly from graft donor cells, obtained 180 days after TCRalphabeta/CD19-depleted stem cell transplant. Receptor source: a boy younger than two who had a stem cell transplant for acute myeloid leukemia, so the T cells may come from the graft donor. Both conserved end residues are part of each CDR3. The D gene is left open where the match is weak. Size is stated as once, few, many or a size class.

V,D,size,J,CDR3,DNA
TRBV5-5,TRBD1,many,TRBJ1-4,CASSLGGTAEEKLFF,TGTGCCAGCAGCTTGGGGGGGACAGCCGAGGAAAAACTGTTTTTT
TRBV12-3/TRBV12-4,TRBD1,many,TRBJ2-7,CASNNAGTGSYEQYF,TGTGCCAGCAATAACGCCGGGACAGGGTCCTACGAGCAGTACTTC
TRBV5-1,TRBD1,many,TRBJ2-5,CASSSLTGEETQYF,TGCGCCAGCAGCTCCCTGACAGGGGAAGAGACCCAGTACTTC
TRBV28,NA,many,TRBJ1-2,CASSFPRGELDYGYTF,TGTGCCAGCAGTTTCCCCAGGGGTGAGCTCGACTATGGCTACACCTTC
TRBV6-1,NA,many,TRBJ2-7,CASSRLGGSTSYEQYF,TGTGCCAGCAGTCGGCTGGGAGGTTCTACCTCCTACGAGCAGTACTTC
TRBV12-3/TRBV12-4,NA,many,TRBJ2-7,CASSSTGTVPYEQYF,TGTGCCAGCAGTTCCACTGGGACCGTCCCATACGAGCAGTACTTC
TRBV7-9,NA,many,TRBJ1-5,CAIGGAGDSNQPQHF,TGTGCCATTGGGGGAGCTGGGGATAGCAATCAGCCCCAGCATTTT
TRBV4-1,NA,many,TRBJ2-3,CASSQEGFTDTQYF,TGCGCCAGCAGCCAAGAGGGGTTCACAGATACGCAGTATTTT
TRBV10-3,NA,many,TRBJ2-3,CAISYTVTDTQYF,TGTGCCATCAGCTACACTGTCACAGATACGCAGTATTTT
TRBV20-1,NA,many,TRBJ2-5,CSASPVQETQYF,TGCAGTGCTAGCCCGGTACAAGAGACCCAGTACTTC